Reported below is one T cell receptor (beta chain). The record originates from a study of blood T cells in healthy people across ages. A second PCR of 7 to 11 cycles used a sample-barcoded 5' primer and a J-beta primer mix. TCRdb reanalysed the 5' RACE reads using MiXCR and keeps one entry per CDR3 protein. This sample has 1.5 million to 2 million distinct CDR3 sequences, with about 50% found just once. This CDR3 has 15 residues. The germline gives CDR1 SGHTA, CDR2 FQGTGA. Trimming removed 5 bases from V and 8 bases from J; junction bases left unmatched: 9. The rearrangement uses TRBV7-3 and TRBJ1-2; 12 positions agree with TRBD1. The material sequenced was blood. The receptor's source is a middle-aged woman in good health. This CDR3 is CASSVSGTGGRGYTF. The CDR3 DNA follows: TGTGCCAGCAGCGTATCCGGGACAGGGGGCCGGGGCTACACCTTC.